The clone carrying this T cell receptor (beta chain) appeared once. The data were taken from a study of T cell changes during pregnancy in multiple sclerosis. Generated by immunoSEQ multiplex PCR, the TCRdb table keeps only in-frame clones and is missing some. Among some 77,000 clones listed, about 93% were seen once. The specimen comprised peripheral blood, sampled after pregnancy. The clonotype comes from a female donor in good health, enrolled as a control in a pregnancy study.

CDR3 loop: CASMGTGYYNEQFF. The CDR3 DNA sequence: TGTGCCAGTATGGGGACAGGGTACTACAATGAGCAGTTCTTC. The J gene is TRBJ2-1, the V gene TRBV19; 9 bases align to TRBD1. The CDR3 consists of 14 residues. The J segment lost 3 bases and the V segment lost 7 bases, leaving 4 bases of the junction unmatched. Germline V gene sequence: CDR1 LNHDA, CDR2 SQIVND (reference sequence).